Following are 16 T cell receptor beta chains from one sample sequenced in a study of beta chain features in type 1 diabetes. Study results and limitations: All four CD4+ subsets from Type 1 diabetes patients carried moderately but significantly shorter TCRB CDR3s.

Every isolated RNA sample was fully reverse transcribed, so sequencing captured expressed TCRB transcripts. Profiling relied on immunoSEQ multiplex PCR, and the TCRdb table lists in-frame clones only, not all of them. The sample holds 120,000 or so clones; roughly a sixth are singletons and the top ten take 2% to 3%. These TCRs' antigens remain unknown. Material for sequencing was central memory CD4+ T cells from blood. These receptor sequences come from a man aged 18 to 29 with type 1 diabetes.

The chain is built from TRBV9 and TRBJ2-1; D is ambiguous. Per germline, CDR1 SGDLS and CDR2 YYNGEE. V lost 2 bases to trimming and J lost 8 bases, with 8 bases between them. The CDR3 runs 12 residues. CDR3 in DNA: TGTGCCAGCAGCGTGGGTGGCGATGAGCAGTTCTTC. Its translation: CASSVGGDEQFF.

The chain is built from TRBV14 and TRBJ2-1; D is undetermined. Trimming shortened V by 2 bases and J by 6 bases, and 8 bases separated the two germline ends. The CDR3 covers 13 residues. Germline V gene lookup returns CDR1 SGHDN and CDR2 FVKESK. Here the CDR3 reads CASSQSGPNEQFF. The CDR3 nucleotides are TGTGCCAGCAGCCAATCGGGTCCCAATGAGCAGTTCTTC.

The rearrangement links TRBV7-2 to TRBJ2-5; D unclear. The germline gives CDR1 SGHTA, CDR2 FQGNSA. V was shortened by 1 base and J by 3 bases, with 6 bases between the two germline ends. This CDR3 spans 13 amino acids. The CDR3 sequence: CASSLGHEETQYF. The CDR3 DNA follows: TGTGCCAGCAGCTTAGGACACGAAGAGACCCAGTACTTC.

In this sample, this clone turned up many times. This chain links TRBV5-1 with TRBJ2-4; D unclear. Trimming removed 0 bases at V and 3 bases at J, with 7 bases between. Germline assignment: CDR1 SGHRS and CDR2 YFSETQ. This CDR3 spans 14 amino acids. The CDR3 loop is CASSLGMGKNIQYF. The CDR3 nucleotides are TGCGCCAGCAGCTTGGGTATGGGCAAAAACATTCAGTACTTC.

Worth noting for this clone: This same CDR3 is encoded by further DNA sequences in the sample. This sequence joins TRBV7-9 and TRBJ2-7; D uncertain. CDR3 length: 13 residues. The V and J ends lost 3 bases and 1 base respectively, with 7 bases between them. Germline-derived CDR1 and CDR2 are SEHNR and FQNEAQ (reference sequence). CDR3 coding DNA: TGTGCCAGCAGCTTGGACGGTTCCTACGAGCAGTACTTC. Translation gives CASSLDGSYEQYF.

This clone turned up a few times. The V gene is TRBV7-9, the J gene TRBJ2-1; no clear D gene. The germline V gene encodes CDR1 SEHNR and CDR2 FQNEAQ (reference sequence). The CDR3 has 11 residues. The germline V and J ends were trimmed by 2 bases and 5 bases, with 1 base remaining between them. This CDR3 reads CASSLNNEQFF. CDR3 coding DNA: TGTGCCAGCAGCTTAAACAATGAGCAGTTCTTC.

The chain employs TRBV28 and TRBJ2-7; 10 nucleotides align to TRBD1. CDR1 and CDR2 (germline): MDHEN, SYDVKM. This CDR3 comprises 15 residues. V gave up 7 bases and J gave up 2 bases; unmatched junction bases: 8. This CDR3 is CASTDRQGAPYEQYF. The CDR3 DNA sequence: TGTGCCAGCACCGATCGACAGGGGGCTCCCTACGAGCAGTACTTC.

The CDR3 sequence is CASSHPGGTGELFF. The DNA for the CDR3 is TGTGCCAGCAGCCACCCAGGGGGAACCGGGGAGCTGTTTTTT. The chain couples TRBV7-2 to TRBJ2-2; 7 nucleotides align to TRBD1. The junction had 5 bases not matched to a gene; V was cut back by 5 bases and J by 5 bases. This CDR3 has 14 amino acids. Germline CDR1 reads SGHTA; CDR2 reads FQGNSA.

This clone was picked up many times. V usage is TRBV23-1 and J usage is TRBJ2-1; tentative D call: TRBD2 (6 bases). Being an ORF, TRBV23-1 has a function that is uncertain. This CDR3 is built from 16 residues. V shed 0 bases and J shed 3 bases, with 12 bases lying between them. CDR3 residues: CASSQSRRTNYNEQFF. The CDR3 region has the DNA TGCGCCAGCAGTCAATCGAGACGGACTAACTACAATGAGCAGTTCTTC.

The gene calls are TRBV19 and TRBJ2-1; perhaps TRBD2 as D (6 bases). V was clipped by 5 bases and J by 0 bases, with 14 bases between them. Per the germline V gene, CDR1 is LNHDA and CDR2 is SQIVND (reference sequence). The CDR3 covers 16 residues. The CDR3 region is CASSSRTTSSYNEQFF. In DNA form, the CDR3 reads TGTGCCAGTAGTTCTCGGACTACTAGCTCCTACAATGAGCAGTTCTTC.

The chain has TRBV27 and TRBJ2-1, with D possibly being TRBD1 or TRBD2 (5 bases each). The ends were cut back, 0 bases at V and 5 bases at J, with 14 bases in the middle. Germline V lookup: CDR1 MNHEY, CDR2 SMNVEV (reference sequence). The CDR3 is made up of 16 amino acids. Here the CDR3 reads CASSLSRPGRDNEQFF. CDR3 nucleotides: TGTGCCAGCAGTTTATCGAGACCGGGACGCGACAATGAGCAGTTCTTC.

This clone was observed a handful of times. This chain connects TRBV30 to TRBJ2-1, with D possibly called TRBD1 or TRBD2 (5 bases each). The CDR3 is 13 amino acids. Deletions cut 4 bases from V and 2 bases from J, with 9 bases between. From germline, CDR1 is GTSNPN and CDR2 SVGIG (reference sequence). CDR3 region: CAWKEDTYNEQFF. CDR3 in DNA: TGTGCCTGGAAGGAGGACACCTACAATGAGCAGTTCTTC.

This clone was recorded a few times. This sequence joins TRBV7-2 and TRBJ2-3; D is unresolved. This CDR3 spans 14 amino acids. Germline values: CDR1 SGHTA, CDR2 FQGNSA. Trimming took 5 bases from V and 3 from J, leaving 12 bases between them. The CDR3 region is CASSVAPVTDTQYF. The CDR3 nucleotides read TGTGCCAGCAGCGTGGCTCCCGTAACAGATACGCAGTATTTT.

This chain links TRBV7-2 with TRBJ1-2; a weak D match, TRBD1 (5 bases). Germline V lookup: CDR1 SGHTA, CDR2 FQGNSA. The CDR3 is 13 residues long. V lost 1 base and J 6 bases, leaving 9 bases between the germline ends. CDR3 bases: TGTGCCAGCAGCTTAGAACAGGCGGATGGCTACACCTTC. This sequence encodes CASSLEQADGYTF.

This clone was observed a few times. The CDR3 DNA follows: TGTGCCTACTCACAGGGATACTCTGGAAACACCATATATTTT. This encodes CAYSQGYSGNTIYF. The V call is TRBV30, the J call TRBJ1-3; a possible D gene is TRBD1 (6 bases). CDR1 is GTSNPN and CDR2 is SVGIG in the germline V gene (reference sequence). The length of the CDR3 is 14 residues. V lost 7 bases and J lost 0, with 13 bases in between.

A word on this clone: The junction does not match germline at one end; this may be a read error. The chain employs TRBV30 and TRBJ2-4; 8 bases are a match to TRBD1. Per germline, CDR1 GTSNPN and CDR2 SVGIG (reference sequence). The CDR3 sequence is 13 residues long. The CDR3 reads CAWSVQGAGGVDF. In DNA form, the CDR3 reads TGTGCCTGGAGTGTGCAGGGGGCCGGCGGGGTCGACTTC.